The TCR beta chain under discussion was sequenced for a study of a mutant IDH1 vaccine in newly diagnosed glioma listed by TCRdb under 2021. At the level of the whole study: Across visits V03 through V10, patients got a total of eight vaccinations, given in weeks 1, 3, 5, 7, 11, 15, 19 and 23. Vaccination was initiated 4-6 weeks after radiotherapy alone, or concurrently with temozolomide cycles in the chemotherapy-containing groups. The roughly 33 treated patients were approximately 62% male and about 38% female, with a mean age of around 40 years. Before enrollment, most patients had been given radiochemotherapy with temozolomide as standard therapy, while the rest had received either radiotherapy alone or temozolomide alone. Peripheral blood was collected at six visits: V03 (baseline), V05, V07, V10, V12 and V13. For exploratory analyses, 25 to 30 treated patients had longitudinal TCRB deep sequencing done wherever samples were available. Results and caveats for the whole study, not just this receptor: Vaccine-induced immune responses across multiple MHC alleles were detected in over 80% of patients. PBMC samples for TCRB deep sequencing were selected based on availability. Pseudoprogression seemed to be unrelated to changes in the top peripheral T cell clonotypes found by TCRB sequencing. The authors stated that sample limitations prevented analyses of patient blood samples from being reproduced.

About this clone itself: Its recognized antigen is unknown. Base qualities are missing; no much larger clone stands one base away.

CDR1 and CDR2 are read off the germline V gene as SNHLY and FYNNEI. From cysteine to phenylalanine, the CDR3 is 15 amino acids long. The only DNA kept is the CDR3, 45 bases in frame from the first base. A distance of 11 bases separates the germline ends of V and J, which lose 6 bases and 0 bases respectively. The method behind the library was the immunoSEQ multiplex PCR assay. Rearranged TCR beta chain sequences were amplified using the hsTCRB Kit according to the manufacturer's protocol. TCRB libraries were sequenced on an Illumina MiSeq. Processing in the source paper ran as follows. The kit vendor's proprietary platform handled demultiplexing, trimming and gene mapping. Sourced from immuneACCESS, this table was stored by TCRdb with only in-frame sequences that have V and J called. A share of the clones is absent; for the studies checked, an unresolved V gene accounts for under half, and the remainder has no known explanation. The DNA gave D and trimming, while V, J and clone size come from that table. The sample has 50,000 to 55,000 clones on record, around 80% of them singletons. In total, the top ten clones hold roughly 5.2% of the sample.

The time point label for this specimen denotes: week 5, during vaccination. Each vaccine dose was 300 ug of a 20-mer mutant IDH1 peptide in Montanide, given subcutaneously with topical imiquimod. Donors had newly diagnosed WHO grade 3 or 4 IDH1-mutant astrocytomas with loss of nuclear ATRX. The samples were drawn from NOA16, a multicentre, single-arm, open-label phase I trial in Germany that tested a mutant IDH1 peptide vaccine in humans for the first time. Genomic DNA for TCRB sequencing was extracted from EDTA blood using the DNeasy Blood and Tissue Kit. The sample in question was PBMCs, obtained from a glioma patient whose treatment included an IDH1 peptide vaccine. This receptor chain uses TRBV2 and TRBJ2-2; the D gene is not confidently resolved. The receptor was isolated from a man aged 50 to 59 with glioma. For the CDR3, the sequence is CASRRQAANTGELFF. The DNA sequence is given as TGTGCCAGCAGGCGGCAGGCCGCGAACACCGGGGAGCTGTTTTTT.